This T cell receptor beta chain stems from a study of T cells in Graves' hyperthyroidism and ophthalmopathy. Study-level results: Ophthalmopathy was model-predicted a median about 6.7 months pre-onset.

For the diagnoses, clinical symptoms, serum thyroxine and TRAb, thyroid ultrasound and orbital computed tomography were used. Regions amplified from RNA transcripts were the TCR beta CDR3 regions. Carried out on the TCR CDR3, a first-round RT-PCR used the HTBI primer set. TCRdb called the multiplex PCR reads again in MiXCR, with one record for every CDR3 protein. Found here are about 59,000 distinct CDR3 sequences, about 50% of them singletons; the top ten hold about 3.6%. To note about this clonotype: Its antigen is unidentified.

After removal of 4 bases from V and 3 bases from J, the junction contained 6 bases not matched to a gene. This CDR3 is built from 15 residues. Germline V gene lookup returns CDR1 SGHTA and CDR2 FQGTGA. The sequencing input was blood. The receptor's source is a woman aged 55-70 years with Graves' ophthalmopathy. This chain joins TRBV7-3 and TRBJ1-5; 7 nucleotides agree with TRBD1. The CDR3 coding sequence is TGTGCCAGCAGCTACAGGGGCGGCCTCAATCAGCCCCAGCATTTT. Its translation is CASSYRGGLNQPQHF.